A single sample is the source of the 24 T cell receptor beta chains below, sequenced in a study of blood T cell repertoires in COVID-19. The protocol was immunoSEQ multiplex PCR, while the TCRdb copy is restricted to in-frame clones and leaves out a portion. This table has about 190,000 clones, around 90% appearing once. The sequenced material came from peripheral blood. These receptors were taken from a man in his forties or fifties with acute or convalescent COVID-19.

The J gene is TRBJ1-5, the V gene TRBV2; TRBD1 matches 12 bases. Germline V gene sequence: CDR1 SNHLY, CDR2 FYNNEI. J gave up 7 bases and V 5 bases, and 12 bases lay outside the gene matches. The CDR3 covers 17 residues. The DNA of the CDR3 is TGTGCCAGCAGTCAAAGAAGGGGACAGGGGGCAGGACAGCCCCAGCATTTT. Protein: CASSQRRGQGAGQPQHF. The full variable domain, with the rest looked up from reference TRBV2 and TRBJ1-5, is EPEVTQTPSHQVTQMGQEVILRCVPISNHLYFYWYRQILGQKVEFLVSFYNNEISEKSEIFDDQFSVERPDGSNFTLKIRSTKLEDSAMYFCASSQRRGQGAGQPQHFGDGTRLSIL.

The chain has TRBV5-3 and TRBJ1-1; TRBD1 matches 8 bases. TRBV5-3 is sorted into the ORF group, with uncertain function. The V and J ends lost 3 bases and 0 bases, in that order; junction bases with no gene match: 10. This CDR3 comprises 17 residues. This chain's CDR3 is CARSCGQGSVLNTEAFF. Written as DNA, the CDR3 is TGTGCCAGAAGCTGCGGACAGGGATCGGTCCTGAACACTGAAGCTTTCTTT.

The chain has TRBV6-5 and TRBJ2-2; D possibly corresponds to TRBD2 (5 bases). The CDR3 extends over 15 amino acids. The V end lost 2 bases, the J end lost 4 bases, and 11 bases lay between the germline ends. The germline V gene has CDR1 MNHEY and CDR2 SVGAGI. The CDR3 DNA is TGTGCCAGCAGTTACATATCAGGAGGCACCGGGGAGCTGTTTTTT. Translating gives CASSYISGGTGELFF.

The chain recombines TRBV11-1 with TRBJ2-7; a weak D match, TRBD2 (6 bases). The CDR3 consists of 16 residues. The V gene's germline CDR1 is SGHAT and CDR2 FQDESV (reference sequence). V was trimmed by 2 bases and J by 1 base, leaving 15 bases between them. In DNA form, the CDR3 reads TGTGCCAGCAGCTTAAGGCCTAGCGAAGCGTCCTACGAGCAGTACTTC. It codes for CASSLRPSEASYEQYF.

The chain employs TRBV10-3 and TRBJ2-7, with 10 positions matching TRBD1. The germline V gene has CDR1 ENHRY and CDR2 SYGVKD. The V segment lost 5 bases and the J segment 5 bases; nucleotides outside the gene matches: 3. The CDR3 covers 13 residues. In nucleotides, the CDR3 is TGTGCCATCAGTACCGGGACAGGGGACGAGCAGTACGTC. Its translation: CAISTGTGDEQYV.

The chain is built from TRBV6-6 and TRBJ1-5; possible D gene TRBD1, 6 bases. Between the trimmed V and J ends, which lost 6 bases and 3 bases, there was a span of 15 bases. Looked up from germline, CDR1 is MNHNY and CDR2 is SVGAGI (reference sequence). The CDR3 spans 15 residues. In DNA, the CDR3 is TGTGCCAGCAGCCCCGGGGGGGGCATCAATCAGCCCCAGCATTTT. Amino acid sequence: CASSPGGGINQPQHF.

The chain uses TRBV28 and TRBJ1-5; TRBD1 might be the D (6 bases). Trimming took 8 bases from V and 1 from J, leaving 12 bases between them. Germline CDR1 reads MDHEN; CDR2 reads SYDVKM. This CDR3 is 14 amino acids long. The CDR3 protein is CASRGAASNQPQHF. The CDR3 DNA reads as TGTGCCAGCCGGGGGGCGGCAAGCAATCAGCCCCAGCATTTT.

The chain recombines TRBV6-5 with TRBJ2-3; perhaps TRBD2 as D (5 bases). This CDR3 is 16 amino acids long. V was trimmed by 4 bases and J by 5 bases, leaving 19 bases between them. Germline CDR1 MNHEY, CDR2 SVGAGI. CDR3: CASSSGILSFGDTQYF. In DNA, the CDR3 is TGTGCCAGCAGTTCGGGGATCTTATCGTTTGGAGATACGCAGTATTTT.

The chain is built from TRBV27 and TRBJ1-4, with a tentative D call TRBD1 (6 bases). The V end lost 1 base, the J end lost 7 bases, and 19 bases lay between the germline ends. This CDR3 is built from 17 residues. Germline V gives CDR1 MNHEY, CDR2 SMNVEV (reference sequence). The CDR3 loop reads CASSLFSGPGVIEKLFF. CDR3 DNA sequence: TGTGCCAGCAGTTTATTTTCTGGTCCAGGGGTTATTGAAAAACTGTTTTTT.

V and J are TRBV2 and TRBJ2-7, with 11 bases fitting TRBD2. Trimming cost V 8 bases and J 4 bases; bases outside gene matches: 7. Germline V gene data show CDR1 as SNHLY and CDR2 as FYNNEI. The CDR3 totals 14 residues. The CDR3 protein is CASGMGLADYEQYV. The CDR3 nucleotides read TGTGCCAGCGGTATGGGACTAGCGGATTACGAGCAGTACGTC.

This clone was seen once. CDR3 loop: CASSATPNRGGETQYF. DNA of the CDR3: TGTGCCAGCAGTGCCACACCCAACAGGGGTGGGGAGACCCAGTACTTC. The chain recombines TRBV6-1 with TRBJ2-5; 7 bases line up with TRBD1. With 4 bases clipped from V and 5 bases from J, the junction kept 13 bases outside the gene matches. The CDR3 contains 16 residues. Germline loops: CDR1 MNHNS, CDR2 SASEGT.

The chain joins TRBV5-5 to TRBJ2-7; TRBD1 matches 10 bases. The V and J ends lost 5 bases and 6 bases, in that order; junction bases with no gene match: 5. The CDR3 is made up of 13 amino acids. Germline V gene lookup returns CDR1 SGHKS and CDR2 YYEKEE (reference sequence). The CDR3 reads CASRGTGAGEQYV. The CDR3 DNA is TGTGCCAGCAGGGGGACAGGGGCAGGCGAGCAGTACGTC.

On this clone: At the DNA level, this CDR3 is encoded by other sequences in the same sample as well. The V call is TRBV5-1, the J call TRBJ2-1; tentatively, D is TRBD1 (6 bases). V lost 4 bases to trimming and J lost 0 bases, with 11 bases between them. Germline-derived CDR1 and CDR2 are SGHRS and YFSETQ. The CDR3 is 15 amino acids. The CDR3 spells CASSLGQSSYNEQFF. CDR3 DNA: TGCGCCAGCAGCCTAGGACAGAGCTCCTACAATGAGCAGTTCTTC.

V gene TRBV29-1 combines with J gene TRBJ1-2; 9 bases line up with TRBD1. Germline assignment: CDR1 SQVTM and CDR2 ANQGSEA. The CDR3 is made up of 15 amino acids. V lost 2 bases to trimming and J lost 6 bases; unmatched junction nucleotides: 10. The CDR3 here is CSVETLQGAVDGYTF. CDR3 sequence (DNA): TGCAGCGTTGAAACATTACAGGGGGCCGTAGATGGCTACACCTTC.

The gene calls are TRBV27 and TRBJ1-5; a weak D match, TRBD1 (5 bases). Germline lookup yields CDR1 MNHEY and CDR2 SMNVEV (reference sequence). With 4 bases removed from V and 7 bases from J, the gap between germline ends came to 11 bases. CDR3 size: 13 residues. The CDR3 loop is CASSWQGGQPQHF. Here the CDR3 DNA reads TGTGCCAGCAGTTGGCAGGGAGGGCAGCCCCAGCATTTT.

This chain uses TRBV9 with TRBJ2-1, with 14 bases identical to TRBD2. V trimming: 3 bases; J trimming: 5 bases; junction bases outside the gene matches: 7. Looked up from germline, CDR1 is SGDLS and CDR2 is YYNGEE. This CDR3 spans 17 amino acids. The CDR3 protein is CASSAKGLAGEDNEQFF. The CDR3 DNA reads TGTGCCAGCAGCGCCAAGGGACTAGCGGGAGAGGACAATGAGCAGTTCTTC. Using reference TRBV9 and TRBJ2-1 for the parts outside the CDR3, the full variable domain is DSGVTQTPKHLITATGQRVTLRCSPRSGDLSVYWYQQSLDQGLQFLIQYYNGEERAKGNILERFSAQQFPDLHSELNLSSLELGDSALYFCASSAKGLAGEDNEQFFGPGTRLTVL.

The V call is TRBV18, the J call TRBJ2-7; D remains unclear. V gave up 4 bases and J gave up 3 bases, with 4 bases separating them. This CDR3 region has 11 residues. Germline values: CDR1 KGHSH, CDR2 LQKENI. This CDR3 is CASSRLYEQYF. In DNA, the CDR3 is TGTGCCAGCTCACGTCTCTACGAGCAGTACTTC.

This chain joins TRBV20-1 and TRBJ2-7, with D perhaps matching TRBD2 (5 bases). V was shortened by 0 bases and J by 6 bases, with 6 bases between the two germline ends. Germline CDR1 reads DFQATT; CDR2 reads SNEGSKA (reference sequence). CDR3 length equals 11 residues. This chain's CDR3 is CSARERAEQYF. The CDR3 DNA reads TGCAGTGCTAGAGAGAGGGCCGAGCAGTACTTC.

V is TRBV6-5 and J is TRBJ1-4; no definite D call. Germline V CDR1 and CDR2: MNHEY, SVGAGI. Trimming took 0 bases from V and 3 from J, leaving 11 bases between them. This CDR3 spans 16 amino acids. CDR3 DNA: TGTGCCAGCAGTTACTCGAGCCGGGGTCCTAATGAAAAACTGTTTTTT. Translating gives CASSYSSRGPNEKLFF.

V usage is TRBV21-1 and J usage is TRBJ2-2; TRBD2 was called by the table and not checked on the DNA. TRBV21-1 is a pseudogene segment. The CDR3 totals 19 residues. The CDR3 sequence is CASSKVGGLAVTNTGELFF. CDR3 coding DNA: TGTGCCAGCAGCAAAGTAGGAGGACTAGCGGTTACGAACACCGGGGAGCTGTTTTTT.

The V gene is TRBV5-1, the J gene TRBJ2-7; 7 nucleotides line up with TRBD1. Germline V lookup: CDR1 SGHRS, CDR2 YFSETQ. This CDR3 spans 15 amino acids. V shed 4 bases, J shed 5 bases, and the junction held 12 bases outside the gene matches. DNA of the CDR3: TGCGCCAGCAGCCCCGGACAGGTCGCCTCTCACGAGCAGTACTTC. This encodes CASSPGQVASHEQYF.

The chain uses TRBV6-2 or TRBV6-3 and TRBJ2-2; 7 bases agree with TRBD2. This CDR3 contains 16 residues. Germline lookup yields CDR1 MNHEY and CDR2 SVGEGT. The V segment lost 6 bases and the J segment 4 bases; nucleotides outside the gene matches: 11. CDR3 loop: CASSYPRDYFTGELFF. For the CDR3, the DNA is TGTGCCAGCAGCTATCCCCGGGACTACTTCACCGGGGAGCTGTTTTTT.

V is TRBV4-1 and J is TRBJ2-2, with 10 positions matching TRBD2. In germline, CDR1 is MGHRA, CDR2 YSYEKL. Unmatched junction bases numbered 13, after V lost 0 bases and J lost 0 bases. This CDR3 region has 21 residues. The CDR3 DNA reads TGCGCCAGCAGCCAAGATTTTGGGACTAGCGTCCCGACTCCGAACACCGGGGAGCTGTTTTTT. Translation gives CASSQDFGTSVPTPNTGELFF.

The V and J genes are TRBV7-3 and TRBJ2-3, with a possible D match to TRBD1 (5 bases). Germline V gene data show CDR1 as SGHTA and CDR2 as FQGTGA. This CDR3 has 16 residues. Trimming cost V 1 base and J 8 bases, with 19 bases left between them. CDR3 protein: CASSLIGSGPAGTQYF. The CDR3 DNA reads as TGTGCCAGCAGCTTAATTGGTTCAGGGCCTGCCGGTACGCAGTATTTT.